The 27 T cell receptor beta chains in this list originate from one sample, sequenced in a study of yellow fever vaccine responses in identical twins. One entry per CDR3 protein results from TCRdb running MiXCR on the RT-PCR reads. The data show about 2,800 distinct CDR3 sequences, about 87% seen once. Material: T cells from blood (PBMCs), unsorted or a sorted subset (not recorded which), obtained before or after yellow fever vaccination (not recorded which). These receptors originate from a female donor who received the yellow fever vaccine.

Here the CDR3 reads CASKSLETQYF. The CDR3 DNA sequence: TGTGCCAGCAAGAGTCTGGAGACCCAGTACTTC. The genes are TRBV6-1 and TRBJ2-5; D unresolved. The CDR3 totals 11 residues. Trimming removed 7 bases at V and 5 bases at J, with 8 bases between. Germline V CDR1 and CDR2: MNHNS, SASEGT.

The chain joins TRBV7-6 to TRBJ1-2; TRBD1 aligns across 12 bases. The germline gives CDR1 SGHVS, CDR2 FNYEAQ. V dropped 5 bases and J dropped 7; count of bases not matched to a gene: 5. The CDR3 is 14 amino acids. The CDR3 sequence: CASSTGQGAPGYTF. The CDR3 DNA sequence: TGTGCCAGCAGCACGGGACAGGGGGCGCCTGGCTACACCTTC.

V is TRBV7-9 and J is TRBJ2-1; 10 bases fit TRBD2. The germline CDR1 and CDR2 sequences are SEHNR and FQNEAQ (reference sequence). V lost 3 bases and J lost 5; bases outside the gene matches: 4. CDR3 size: 15 residues. CDR3 sequence (DNA): TGTGCCAGCAGCTTGACTAGCGGGTTCCACAATGAGCAGTTCTTC. Translation gives CASSLTSGFHNEQFF.

The chain joins TRBV11-3 to TRBJ1-6; D unresolved. V lost 5 bases and J 8 bases, leaving 13 bases between the germline ends. Germline CDR1 reads SGHNT; CDR2 reads YENEEA. The CDR3 length is 14 residues. The CDR3 loop is CASSLQPGDSPLHF. The DNA of the CDR3 is TGTGCCAGCAGCCTACAACCTGGGGATTCACCCCTCCACTTT.

This sequence joins TRBV28 and TRBJ2-7, with 7 bases fitting TRBD1. The CDR3 is 17 residues long. V was pared by 4 bases and J by 0 bases, with 12 bases of the junction left unmatched. Germline CDR1 is MDHEN and CDR2 is SYDVKM. The CDR3 spells CASSSQKQGPSSYEQYF. For the CDR3, the DNA is TGTGCCAGCAGTTCACAAAAACAGGGGCCCAGCTCCTACGAGCAGTACTTC.

The J gene is TRBJ2-1, the V gene TRBV4-3; 9 bases line up with TRBD2. Losses at the gene ends were 5 bases for V and 7 bases for J; bases not matched to a gene: 12. Germline values: CDR1 LGHNA, CDR2 YSLEER. The CDR3 contains 16 residues. CDR3 DNA: TGCGCCAGCAGCTCGTACTCCGGGACTAGCCCGAATGAGCAGTTCTTC. Translated: CASSSYSGTSPNEQFF.

The rearrangement links TRBV5-1 to TRBJ2-5; 8 bases are a match to TRBD1. Germline CDR1 and CDR2: SGHRS and YFSETQ. The CDR3 loop spans 15 amino acids. Trimming at V came to 0 bases and at J to 2 bases, leaving 3 bases not matched to a gene. The CDR3 sequence is CASSLGQGRQETQYF. In DNA, the CDR3 is TGCGCCAGCAGCTTGGGACAGGGGCGACAAGAGACCCAGTACTTC.

The chain joins TRBV27 to TRBJ1-6; maybe TRBD1 (5 bases). This CDR3 has 14 amino acids. Trimming stripped 8 bases from V and 5 bases from J, with 13 bases between. The germline V gene has CDR1 MNHEY and CDR2 SMNVEV (reference sequence). The CDR3: CASGGGYHNSPLHF. As DNA, the CDR3 is TGTGCCAGCGGGGGGGGATATCATAATTCACCCCTCCACTTT.

The CDR3 nucleotides are TGTGCCAGCAGCCGCCTATTGGGGGAGCAGTACGTC. Its translation is CASSRLLGEQYV. This chain joins TRBV14 and TRBJ2-7; D gene ambiguous. V was shortened by 4 bases and J by 7 bases, with 11 bases between the two germline ends. CDR1 and CDR2 (germline): SGHDN, FVKESK. The CDR3 length is 12 residues.

The chain couples TRBV5-1 to TRBJ1-1; tentative D call: TRBD1 (5 bases). The CDR3 sequence is 13 residues long. Trimming removed 2 bases at V and 3 bases at J, with 8 bases between. Germline CDR1 and CDR2: SGHRS and YFSETQ. DNA for the CDR3: TGCGCCAGCAGCTTTGGGGGTGACACTGAAGCTTTCTTT. Amino acid sequence: CASSFGGDTEAFF.

On this clonotype: Mismatch with germline at one junction end may stem from a read error. The chain carries TRBV12-3 or TRBV12-4 and TRBJ2-7; tentatively, D is TRBD2 (6 bases). This CDR3 has 14 amino acids. CDR3 in amino acids: CASSLAGGVYEQYF. As DNA, the CDR3 is TGTGCCAGCAGTCTAGCCGGCGGGGTCTACGAGCAGTACTTC.

V usage is TRBV10-3 and J usage is TRBJ1-1, with D unresolved. CDR1 and CDR2 from the germline V gene are ENHRY and SYGVKD. V gave up 0 bases and J gave up 5 bases, with 7 bases separating them. There are 13 residues in the CDR3. CDR3 amino acids: CAISESDFTEAFF. The CDR3 DNA follows: TGTGCCATCAGTGAGTCCGATTTTACTGAAGCTTTCTTT.

The rearrangement uses TRBV2 and TRBJ2-1, with 14 bases lining up with TRBD2. The V and J ends lost 1 base and 8 bases, in that order; junction bases with no gene match: 4. The CDR3 sequence is 16 residues long. CDR1 and CDR2 from the germline V gene are SNHLY and FYNNEI. CDR3 DNA: TGTGCCAGCAGTGAAGTCGGGACTAGCGGGGGAGATGAGCAGTTCTTC. Residues: CASSEVGTSGGDEQFF.

V and J are TRBV10-3 and TRBJ2-6; no reliable D call. This CDR3 comprises 14 residues. Germline assignment: CDR1 ENHRY and CDR2 SYGVKD. The V and J ends lost 6 bases and 0 bases respectively, with 6 bases between them. The chain's CDR3 is CAIRVGSGANVLTF. The DNA of the CDR3 is TGTGCCATCAGGGTTGGCTCTGGGGCCAACGTCCTGACTTTC.

The chain links TRBV18 to TRBJ2-5; D call uncertain. This CDR3 spans 13 amino acids. Trimming left V 8 bases short and J 5 bases short, with 15 bases between. Germline CDR1 and CDR2: KGHSH and LQKENI. CDR3 DNA sequence: TGTGCCAGCGCCCCGCCGGAGTGGGAGACCCAGTACTTC. Protein sequence: CASAPPEWETQYF.

Written as DNA, the CDR3 is TGTGCCAGCAAAGCGGAGAGCACAGATACGCAGTATTTT. This codes for CASKAESTDTQYF. The genes are TRBV2 and TRBJ2-3; TRBD2 might be the D (5 bases). V was trimmed by 7 bases and J by 0 bases, leaving 8 bases between them. Germline V gene lookup returns CDR1 SNHLY and CDR2 FYNNEI. The CDR3 runs 13 residues.

The chain uses TRBV10-1 and TRBJ2-1; 12 nucleotides align to TRBD2. This CDR3 comprises 17 residues. V lost 5 bases and J lost 3; bases outside the gene matches: 8. Germline assignment: CDR1 WNHNN and CDR2 SYGVQD (reference sequence). CDR3 nucleotide sequence: TGCGCCAGCAGTAAGACTAGCGGGGGCCTCCTCTACAATGAGCAGTTCTTC. This codes for CASSKTSGGLLYNEQFF.

The rearrangement joins TRBV10-3 to TRBJ1-5; D possibly corresponds to TRBD1 (5 bases). Germline loops: CDR1 ENHRY, CDR2 SYGVKD. The CDR3 length is 15 residues. Trimming removed 0 bases at V and 6 bases at J, with 12 bases between. The CDR3 protein is CAISESRGVGQPQHF. DNA of the CDR3: TGTGCCATCAGTGAGTCGAGGGGAGTAGGTCAGCCCCAGCATTTT.

This chain links TRBV10-3 with TRBJ2-1; no definite D call. Trimming removed 10 bases from V and 9 bases from J, with 13 bases in between. This CDR3 is 11 amino acids long. The germline gives CDR1 ENHRY, CDR2 SYGVKD. The CDR3 coding sequence is TGTGCCACCGGCCCGTATACTGAGCAGTTCTTC. It translates to CATGPYTEQFF.

This clonotype came up once. The V gene is TRBV3-1, the J gene TRBJ2-1, with TRBD2 matching over 9 bases. V dropped 1 base and J dropped 7; count of bases not matched to a gene: 5. The CDR3 contains 15 residues. The V gene's germline CDR1 is LGHDT and CDR2 YNNKEL (reference sequence). As DNA, the CDR3 is TGTGCCAGCAGCCAAGGGTTAGCGGGGGCTAATGAGCAGTTCTTC. It yields the protein CASSQGLAGANEQFF.

The rearrangement joins TRBV18 to TRBJ2-5; 8 nucleotides agree with TRBD1. Germline V gene lookup returns CDR1 KGHSH and CDR2 LQKENI. Trimming cost V 3 bases and J 5 bases; bases outside gene matches: 5. The CDR3 runs to 14 residues. Here the CDR3 DNA reads TGTGCCAGCTCACCGGGCCAGGGGGCTGAGACCCAGTACTTC. Encoded protein: CASSPGQGAETQYF.

The chain is built from TRBV19 and TRBJ1-5; tentatively, D is TRBD1 (6 bases). Trimming took off 5 bases at V and 4 bases at J, with 18 bases between the two ends. The germline V gene has CDR1 LNHDA and CDR2 SQIVND (reference sequence). This CDR3 is 16 amino acids long. This chain's CDR3 is CASSARGSRENQPQHF. The CDR3 DNA is TGTGCCAGTAGTGCCAGGGGATCAAGGGAGAATCAGCCCCAGCATTTT.

This sequence joins TRBV29-1 and TRBJ2-2; D is unclear. V lost 4 bases to trimming and J lost 5 bases, with 8 bases between them. The CDR3 covers 12 residues. The germline CDR1 and CDR2 sequences are SQVTM and ANQGSEA. The CDR3 sequence is CSVGSGTGELFF. The DNA of the CDR3 is TGCAGCGTTGGGTCCGGGACCGGGGAGCTGTTTTTT.

The chain has TRBV20-1 and TRBJ2-1; 10 nucleotides align to TRBD2. Germline CDR1 and CDR2: DFQATT and SNEGSKA (reference sequence). There are 14 residues in the CDR3. With 2 bases clipped from V and 6 bases from J, the junction kept 4 bases outside the gene matches. The CDR3 DNA sequence: TGCAGTGCTAGAAGGAGCGGGAGGGCCAATGAGCAGTTCTTC. This translates into CSARRSGRANEQFF.

The genes are TRBV13 and TRBJ2-7; D ambiguous. Germline V gene data show CDR1 as PRHDT and CDR2 as FYEKMQ (reference sequence). The CDR3 covers 11 residues. The ends were cut back, 5 bases at V and 2 bases at J, with 4 bases in the middle. The CDR3 nucleotides read TGTGCCAGCAGCCTCCCCTACGAGCAGTACTTC. This codes for CASSLPYEQYF.

V usage is TRBV5-1 and J usage is TRBJ2-1, with TRBD2 matching over 8 bases. V lost 0 bases and J lost 5; bases outside the gene matches: 7. CDR3 length equals 16 residues. Germline loops: CDR1 SGHRS, CDR2 YFSETQ. The CDR3 nucleotides are TGCGCCAGCAGCTTGGAACCGGGACTAGACCACAATGAGCAGTTCTTC. Its translation is CASSLEPGLDHNEQFF.

This clonotype was counted once. V and J are TRBV7-9 and TRBJ1-4; 9 bases match TRBD1. The V segment lost 5 bases and the J segment 7 bases; nucleotides outside the gene matches: 2. CDR1 and CDR2 (germline): SEHNR, FQNEAQ (reference sequence). CDR3 length equals 13 residues. The CDR3 sequence: CASSKQGAEKLFF. The CDR3 DNA reads as TGTGCCAGCAGCAAACAGGGGGCTGAAAAACTGTTTTTT.